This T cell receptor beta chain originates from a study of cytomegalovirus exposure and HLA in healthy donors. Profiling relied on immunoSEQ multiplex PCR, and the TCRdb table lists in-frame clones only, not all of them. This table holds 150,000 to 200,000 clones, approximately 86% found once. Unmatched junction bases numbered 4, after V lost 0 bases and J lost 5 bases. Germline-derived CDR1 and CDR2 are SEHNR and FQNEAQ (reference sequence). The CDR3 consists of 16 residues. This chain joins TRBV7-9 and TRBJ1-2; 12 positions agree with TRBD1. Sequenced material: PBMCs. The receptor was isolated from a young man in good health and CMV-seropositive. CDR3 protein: CASSLAPGQGAYGYTF. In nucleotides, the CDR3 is TGTGCCAGCAGCTTAGCGCCGGGACAGGGGGCGTATGGCTACACCTTC.